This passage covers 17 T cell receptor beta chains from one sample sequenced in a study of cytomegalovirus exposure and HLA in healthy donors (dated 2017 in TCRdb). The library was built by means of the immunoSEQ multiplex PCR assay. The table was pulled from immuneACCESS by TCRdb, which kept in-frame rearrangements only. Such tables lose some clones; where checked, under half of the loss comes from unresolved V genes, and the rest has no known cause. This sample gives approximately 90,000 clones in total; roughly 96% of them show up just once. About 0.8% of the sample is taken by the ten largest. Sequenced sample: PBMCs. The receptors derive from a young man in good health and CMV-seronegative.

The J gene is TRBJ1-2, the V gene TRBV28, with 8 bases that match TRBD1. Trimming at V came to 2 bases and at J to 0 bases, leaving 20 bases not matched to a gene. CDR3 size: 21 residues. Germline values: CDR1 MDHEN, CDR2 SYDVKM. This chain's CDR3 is CASSLTGTGKRRPDANYGYTF. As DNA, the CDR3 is TGTGCCAGCAGTTTAACCGGGACAGGAAAAAGGCGCCCCGATGCTAACTATGGCTACACCTTC.

The CDR3 DNA is TGTGCCAGTAGTAAAACTCCGGGACTGACGGGCGAGCAGTACTTC. This encodes CASSKTPGLTGEQYF. This rearrangement joins TRBV19 to TRBJ2-7, with D possibly TRBD2 on 6 matching bases. V lost 4 bases, J lost 6 bases, and 19 bases lay in between. This CDR3 contains 15 residues. CDR1 and CDR2 from the germline V gene are LNHDA and SQIVND (reference sequence). The full variable domain, with the rest looked up from reference TRBV19 and TRBJ2-7, is DGGITQSPKYLFRKEGQNVTLSCEQNLNHDAMYWYRQDPGQGLRLIYYSQIVNDFQKGDIAEGYSVSREKKESFPLTVTSAQKNPTAFYLCASSKTPGLTGEQYFGPGTRLTVT.

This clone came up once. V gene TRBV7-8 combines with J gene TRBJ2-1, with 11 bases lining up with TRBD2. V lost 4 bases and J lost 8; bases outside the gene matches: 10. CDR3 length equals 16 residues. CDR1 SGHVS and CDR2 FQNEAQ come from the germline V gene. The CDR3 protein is CASSSRRLAGIDEQFF. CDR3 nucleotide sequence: TGTGCCAGCAGCTCACGACGACTAGCGGGAATCGATGAGCAGTTCTTC.

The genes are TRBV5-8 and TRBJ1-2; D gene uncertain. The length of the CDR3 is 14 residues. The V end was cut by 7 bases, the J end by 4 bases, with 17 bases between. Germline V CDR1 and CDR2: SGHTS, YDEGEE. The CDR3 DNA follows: TGTGCCAGCCAGCTTGGAGGTTTTTCCTATGGCTACACCTTC. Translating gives CASQLGGFSYGYTF. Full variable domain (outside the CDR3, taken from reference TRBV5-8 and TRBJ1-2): EAGVTQSPTHLIKTRGQQATLRCSPISGHTSVYWYQQALGLGLQFLLWYDEGEERNRGNFPPRFSGRQFPNYSSELNVNALELEDSALYLCASQLGGFSYGYTFGSGTRLTVV.

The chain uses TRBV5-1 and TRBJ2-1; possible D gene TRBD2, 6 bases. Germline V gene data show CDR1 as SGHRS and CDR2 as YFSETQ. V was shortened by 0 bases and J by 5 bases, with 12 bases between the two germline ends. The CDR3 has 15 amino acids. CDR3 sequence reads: CASSLVRGKNNEQFF. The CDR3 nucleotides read TGCGCCAGCAGCTTGGTACGGGGGAAAAACAATGAGCAGTTCTTC.

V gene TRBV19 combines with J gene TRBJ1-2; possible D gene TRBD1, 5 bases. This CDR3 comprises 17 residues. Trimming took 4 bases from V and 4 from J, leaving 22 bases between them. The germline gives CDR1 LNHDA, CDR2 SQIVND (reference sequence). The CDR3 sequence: CASSKLQGRGTSYGYTF. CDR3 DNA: TGTGCCAGTAGTAAGTTGCAGGGCCGTGGTACGTCCTATGGCTACACCTTC.

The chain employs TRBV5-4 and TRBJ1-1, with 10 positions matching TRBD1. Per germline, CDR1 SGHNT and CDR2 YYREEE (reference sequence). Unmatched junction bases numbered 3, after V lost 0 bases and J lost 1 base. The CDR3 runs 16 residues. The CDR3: CASSLGGQGQNTEAFF. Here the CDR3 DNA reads TGTGCCAGCAGCTTGGGGGGACAGGGGCAGAACACTGAAGCTTTCTTT. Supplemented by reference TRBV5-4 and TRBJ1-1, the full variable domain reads ETGVTQSPTHLIKTRGQQVTLRCSSQSGHNTVSWYQQALGQGPQFIFQYYREEENGRGNFPPRFSGLQFPNYSSELNVNALELDDSALYLCASSLGGQGQNTEAFFGQGTRLTVV.

For the CDR3, the DNA is TGCGCCAGCAGCTTCCTCCCTCGGTCGAACACTGAAGCTTTCTTT. This encodes CASSFLPRSNTEAFF. This chain uses TRBV5-1 with TRBJ1-1; no definite D call. This CDR3 contains 15 residues. The germline V and J ends were trimmed by 2 bases and 1 base, with 12 bases remaining between them. Per the germline V gene, CDR1 is SGHRS and CDR2 is YFSETQ. The complete variable domain, with remaining parts taken from reference TRBV5-1 and TRBJ1-1, reads KAGVTQTPRYLIKTRGQQVTLSCSPISGHRSVSWYQQTPGQGLQFLFEYFSETQRNKGNFPGRFSGRQFSNSRSEMNVSTLELGDSALYLCASSFLPRSNTEAFFGQGTRLTVV.

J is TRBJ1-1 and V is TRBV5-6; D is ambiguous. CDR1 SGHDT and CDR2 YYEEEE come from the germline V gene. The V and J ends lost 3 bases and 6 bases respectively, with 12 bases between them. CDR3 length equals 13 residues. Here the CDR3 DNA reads TGTGCCAGCAGCTGGTGGGGAGGGTCTGAAGCTTTCTTT. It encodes CASSWWGGSEAFF.

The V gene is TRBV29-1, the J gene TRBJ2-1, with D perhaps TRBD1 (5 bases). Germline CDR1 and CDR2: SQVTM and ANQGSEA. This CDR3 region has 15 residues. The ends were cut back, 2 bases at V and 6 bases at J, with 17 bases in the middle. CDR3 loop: CSVESPSRVGNEQFF. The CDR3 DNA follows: TGCAGCGTTGAATCTCCCAGCAGGGTTGGCAATGAGCAGTTCTTC.

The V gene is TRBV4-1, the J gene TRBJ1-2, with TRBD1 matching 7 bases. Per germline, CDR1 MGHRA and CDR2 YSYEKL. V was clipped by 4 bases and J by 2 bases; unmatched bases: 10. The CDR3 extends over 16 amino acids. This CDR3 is CASSPRMAGGNYGYTF. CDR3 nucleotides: TGCGCCAGCAGCCCACGGATGGCAGGGGGGAACTATGGCTACACCTTC.

CDR3 DNA: TGCGCCAGCAGCTTGGCCGGGGACTCGAACTACGAGCAGTACTTC. It is translated as CASSLAGDSNYEQYF. The genes are TRBV5-1 and TRBJ2-7, with D perhaps TRBD2 (6 bases). V was pared by 0 bases and J by 3 bases, with 13 bases between. The CDR3 length is 15 residues. Germline V CDR1 and CDR2: SGHRS, YFSETQ.

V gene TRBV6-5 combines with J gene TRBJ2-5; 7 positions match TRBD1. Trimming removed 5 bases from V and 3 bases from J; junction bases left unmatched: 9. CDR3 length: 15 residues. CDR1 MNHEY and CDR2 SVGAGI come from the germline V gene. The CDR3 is CASSPSGTAEETQYF. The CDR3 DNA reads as TGTGCCAGCAGTCCATCCGGGACAGCCGAAGAGACCCAGTACTTC.

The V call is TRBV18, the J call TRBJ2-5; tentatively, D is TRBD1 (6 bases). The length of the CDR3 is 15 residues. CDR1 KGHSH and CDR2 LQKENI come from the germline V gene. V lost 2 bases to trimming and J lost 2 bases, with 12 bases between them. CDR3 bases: TGTGCCAGCTCACCAGGGGGCTCCTATCAAGAGACCCAGTACTTC. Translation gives CASSPGGSYQETQYF.

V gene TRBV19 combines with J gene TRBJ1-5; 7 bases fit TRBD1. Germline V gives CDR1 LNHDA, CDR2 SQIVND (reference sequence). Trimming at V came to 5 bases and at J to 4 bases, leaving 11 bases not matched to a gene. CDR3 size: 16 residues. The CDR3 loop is CASSPNWDRLNQPQHF. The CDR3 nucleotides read TGTGCCAGTAGTCCCAACTGGGACAGACTAAATCAGCCCCAGCATTTT.

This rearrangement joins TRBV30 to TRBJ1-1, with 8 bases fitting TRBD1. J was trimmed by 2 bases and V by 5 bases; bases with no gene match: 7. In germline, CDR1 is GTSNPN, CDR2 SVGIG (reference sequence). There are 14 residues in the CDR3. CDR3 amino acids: CAWHRGQANTEAFF. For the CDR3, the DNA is TGTGCCTGGCACCGGGGACAGGCTAACACTGAAGCTTTCTTT.

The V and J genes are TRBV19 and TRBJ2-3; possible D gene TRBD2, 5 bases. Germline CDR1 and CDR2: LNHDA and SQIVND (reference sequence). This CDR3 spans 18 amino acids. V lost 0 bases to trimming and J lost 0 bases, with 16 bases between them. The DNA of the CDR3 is TGTGCCAGTAGTATAGATCGAGGAGGTAGCCGAAGCACAGATACGCAGTATTTT. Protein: CASSIDRGGSRSTDTQYF.